This TCR beta chain was identified during a study of cytomegalovirus exposure and HLA in healthy donors. Study-level findings and limits: CMV serostatus alone was available as immune exposure information. The majority of CMV-associated TCR beta chains were reported as apparently HLA-restricted in a later analysis.

About this clone itself: Its antigen is not identified.

Vbeta (60) and Jbeta (13) primers were used in the PCR. In the source study's methods: Some 11 million of the roughly 80 million unique TCR beta chains counted in a later analysis were shared. Some clones are missing from TCRdb's copy, which holds only in-frame ones; the method was immunoSEQ multiplex PCR. The DNA gave D and trimming, while V, J and clone size come from that table. This table has under 95,000 clones, about 8% appearing once. Germline assignment: CDR1 SGHVS and CDR2 FQNEAQ. This CDR3 contains 14 residues. With V trimmed by 4 bases and J by 2 bases, 1 base remained unmatched. The origin of this receptor is a man in his fifties or sixties in good health and CMV-seronegative. The sequencing input was PBMCs. The chain links TRBV7-8 to TRBJ1-3, with 8 nucleotides matching TRBD1. The CDR3 DNA reads as TGTGCCAGCAGCTACAGGGGGACTGGAAACACCATATATTTT. It specifies CASSYRGTGNTIYF.